This T cell receptor (beta chain) was sequenced for a study of identical twins. Everyone who donated was a healthy Caucasian. This CDR3 is built from 12 residues. Trimming took off 1 base at V and 12 bases at J, with 10 bases between the two ends. TCRdb reprocessed the 5' RACE reads via MiXCR and lists one record per CDR3 protein. The data contain roughly 720,000 distinct CDR3 sequences, about 20% of them seen just once; the ten biggest clones take up around 13%. This clonotype was seen ten or more times. Its cognate antigen is unknown. The study, taken as a whole, reports: Alpha sequences out of frame and shared by twins had excess low generation probability. Memory repertoires showed no such pattern, whereas abundant cord blood beta clonotypes carried fewer insertions.

These same data were also listed under a study on T cells expressing NK-cell markers. That paper adds: It was sorted CD3+CD56+NKG2C+, CD3+CD56+NKG2C- and CD3+CD56-NKG2C+ T cells that supplied the TCR beta repertoires.

The rearrangement joins TRBV12-3 or TRBV12-4 to TRBJ1-5, with D uncertain. The sample consisted of PBMCs. This TCR came from a woman aged 18-35 years in good health. CDR3: CASSLDVSNQHF. In DNA form, the CDR3 reads TGTGCCAGCAGTTTAGATGTTAGTAACCAGCATTTT.